These T cell receptor beta chains were read from a single sample in a study of blood T cells in healthy people across ages. TCRdb used MiXCR to reprocess the 5' RACE reads, holding one entry per CDR3 protein. The sample has some 1.5 million distinct CDR3 sequences, roughly 30% seen once. Input material: blood. The receptors were gathered from a woman in her twenties or thirties in good health. Each CDR3 is given without its conserved first and last residue.

cdr3_aa	v_call	j_call
ASSGGARVSYNEQF	TRBV2	TRBJ2-1
ASSSDPGPRAQY	TRBV5-1	TRBJ2-7
ATGKGGETQY	TRBV27	TRBJ2-5
ASSPLAEQETQY	TRBV19	TRBJ2-5
ASSSQRGPSYEQY	TRBV3-1	TRBJ2-7
ASSSGQRTYGYT	TRBV3-1	TRBJ1-2
ASSLTAAETQY	TRBV7-3	TRBJ2-5
ASTVADTQY	TRBV12-3/TRBV12-4	TRBJ2-3
ASSLDAPIGANTEAF	TRBV11-2	TRBJ1-1
ASSEHLLGNEQF	TRBV2	TRBJ2-1